A single sample is the source of the 9 T cell receptor beta chains below, sequenced in a study of quantifying T cell responses using KT2 cells. Across the whole study: RNA was reverse transcribed with TCR alpha and beta constant-region primers.

Each cDNA got a UMI-containing oligo ligated at its 3' end. The first PCR ran roughly 4 cycles with an equimolar RC1.1 and RC1.2 beta primer mix. TCRdb reprocessed the UMI-ligation and nested PCR reads via MiXCR and lists one record per CDR3 protein. This repertoire shows tens of thousands of distinct CDR3 sequences, 12% found once; its top ten account for around a tenth. The sequenced sample was PBMCs spiked with cells of the T cell clone KT2. These receptors originate from a human donor.

This clonotype has a handful of counts. This chain links TRBV29-1 with TRBJ2-3, with TRBD2 matching over 11 bases. This CDR3 region has 14 residues. Per the germline V gene, CDR1 is SQVTM and CDR2 is ANQGSEA. Trimming at V came to 4 bases and at J to 2 bases, leaving 2 bases not matched to a gene. CDR3 in DNA: TGCAGCGTTGGGGGACTAGCGGACACAGATACGCAGTATTTT. Its protein is CSVGGLADTDTQYF.

V usage is TRBV29-1 and J usage is TRBJ1-1; D unclear. Germline loops: CDR1 SQVTM, CDR2 ANQGSEA. The CDR3 contains 11 residues. In DNA form, the CDR3 reads TGCAGTGGGGTCTGGGGCACTGAAGCTTTCTTT. Residues: CSGVWGTEAFF.

CDR3 amino acids: CASSSGGARTGELFF. The CDR3 bases are TGTGCCAGCTCTAGCGGGGGGGCCCGCACCGGGGAGCTGTTTTTT. The chain is built from TRBV6-1 and TRBJ2-2; TRBD2 matches 12 bases. The CDR3 loop spans 15 amino acids. V shed 8 bases and J 4 bases; nucleotides not matched to a gene: 5. Per germline, CDR1 MNHNS and CDR2 SASEGT.

This clonotype turned up a few times. This chain connects TRBV7-6 to TRBJ1-1; D call uncertain. The CDR3 sequence is 13 residues long. V was clipped by 2 bases and J by 3 bases, with 7 bases between them. The germline gives CDR1 SGHVS, CDR2 FNYEAQ. CDR3 region: CASSLQGYTEAFF. CDR3 in DNA: TGTGCCAGCAGCTTACAAGGGTACACTGAAGCTTTCTTT.

In this sample, this clonotype turned up many times. The rearrangement links TRBV7-3 to TRBJ2-3, with D possibly being TRBD2 (6 bases). This CDR3 has 15 amino acids. V was clipped by 5 bases and J by 1 base, with 13 bases between them. The germline V gene has CDR1 SGHTA and CDR2 FQGTGA. CDR3 region: CASSELGGGTDTQYF. CDR3 nucleotides: TGTGCCAGCAGCGAACTAGGAGGGGGCACAGATACGCAGTATTTT.

This clonotype has just a few counts. The rearrangement joins TRBV7-9 to TRBJ1-2, with 7 bases lining up with TRBD1. Germline V gene lookup returns CDR1 SEHNR and CDR2 FQNEAQ (reference sequence). CDR3 length: 14 residues. With 5 bases clipped from V and 8 bases from J, the junction kept 11 bases outside the gene matches. CDR3 sequence reads: CASSPTQGQGGYTF. The CDR3 region has the DNA TGTGCCAGCAGCCCAACACAGGGGCAAGGGGGCTACACCTTC.

The table lists this clonotype with many counts. This sequence joins TRBV7-9 and TRBJ2-3, with 7 positions matching TRBD1. The CDR3 is made up of 17 amino acids. Germline V gene data show CDR1 as SEHNR and CDR2 as FQNEAQ (reference sequence). The J segment lost 10 bases and the V segment lost 5 bases, leaving 21 bases of the junction unmatched. CDR3 sequence reads: CASSHLAGGDSAFAQYF. CDR3 bases: TGTGCCAGCAGCCACCTGGCAGGGGGTGATTCTGCATTTGCGCAGTATTTT.

As for this clonotype: It is likely a read error, because the conserved phenylalanine at the end of the CDR3 is missing. The chain couples TRBV4-3 to TRBJ2-1; 9 bases are a match to TRBD2. CDR1 and CDR2 from the germline V gene are LGHNA and YSLEER. The V gene end was trimmed by 0 bases and the J gene end by 7 bases; junction bases not matched to a gene: 10. This CDR3 is 17 amino acids long. The CDR3 DNA follows: TGCGCCAGCAGCCAAGATCCCAGCGGGAGGTACGGAAATGAGCAGTTCTTA. Encoded protein: CASSQDPSGRYGNEQFL.

This clonotype was recorded many times. The chain joins TRBV20-1 to TRBJ2-3; maybe TRBD2 (5 bases). Trimming shortened V by 2 bases and J by 5 bases, and 14 bases separated the two germline ends. Germline CDR1 and CDR2: DFQATT and SNEGSKA (reference sequence). The CDR3 totals 14 residues. The CDR3 spells CSARQYGVGDTQYF. The CDR3 DNA sequence: TGCAGTGCTAGACAGTACGGGGTCGGAGATACGCAGTATTTT.